Following are 28 T cell receptor beta chains from one sample sequenced in a study of shared clonotypes between healthy human individuals. Some clones are missing from TCRdb's copy, which holds only in-frame ones; the method was immunoSEQ multiplex PCR. Among about 610,000 clones listed, about 96% were seen once. Sequenced input: naive CD4+ T cells sorted from blood. The subset here: CD45RA+ positively selected. These receptors originate from a woman aged 30 to 39 in good health.

The rearrangement joins TRBV6-5 to TRBJ2-1; no clear D. CDR3 length: 15 residues. V was clipped by 2 bases and J by 10 bases, with 18 bases between them. Germline values: CDR1 MNHEY, CDR2 SVGAGI. CDR3 protein: CASSYTYFWATEQFF. In DNA form, the CDR3 reads TGTGCCAGCAGTTACACGTATTTTTGGGCGACCGAGCAGTTCTTC.

The count of this clone is one. The chain combines TRBV18 with TRBJ2-7; TRBD1 is a possible D gene (8 bases). Germline CDR1 reads KGHSH; CDR2 reads LQKENI. The CDR3 is 15 amino acids. V shed 6 bases and J shed 3 bases, with 18 bases lying between them. The CDR3 DNA follows: TGTGCCAGCTCTCAGGGGGGGACAGGTCACTACGAGCAGTACTTC. The encoded protein is CASSQGGTGHYEQYF.

The chain has TRBV7-2 and TRBJ1-4, with D possibly matching TRBD1 (6 bases). Germline-derived CDR1 and CDR2 are SGHTA and FQGNSA. Trimming removed 5 bases at V and 5 bases at J, with 15 bases between. The CDR3 is 15 residues long. The CDR3 nucleotides are TGTGCCAGCAGCCCCCCTGGGACAAGAAATGAAAAACTGTTTTTT. Its translation is CASSPPGTRNEKLFF.

CDR3 nucleotide sequence: TGTGCCAGCAGCACGGCTTCCGGGGCAGATACGCAGTATTTT. Protein: CASSTASGADTQYF. V usage is TRBV7-2 and J usage is TRBJ2-3; possible D gene TRBD2, 5 bases. V shed 5 bases and J shed 4 bases, with 13 bases lying between them. The germline gives CDR1 SGHTA, CDR2 FQGNSA. The CDR3 is 14 residues long.

CDR3 nucleotide sequence: TGTGCCAGCTCACCACGGACAGGGGCAGCAACTAATGAAAAACTGTTTTTT. It is translated as CASSPRTGAATNEKLFF. J is TRBJ1-4 and V is TRBV18, with 9 bases matching TRBD1. V gave up 1 base and J gave up 0 bases; unmatched junction bases: 3. The CDR3 sequence is 17 residues long. Germline V gene data show CDR1 as KGHSH and CDR2 as LQKENI.

The chain couples TRBV19 to TRBJ2-1; D gene unclear. Germline CDR1 LNHDA, CDR2 SQIVND (reference sequence). V was pared by 5 bases and J by 0 bases, with 11 bases between. This CDR3 has 15 amino acids. The CDR3: CASSPPVSSYNEQFF. The CDR3 nucleotides are TGTGCCAGTAGTCCCCCCGTCAGCTCCTACAATGAGCAGTTCTTC.

The chain uses TRBV27 and TRBJ1-5; TRBD1 agrees at 7 bases. Looked up from germline, CDR1 is MNHEY and CDR2 is SMNVEV (reference sequence). V gave up 2 bases and J gave up 5 bases; unmatched junction bases: 12. This CDR3 region has 17 residues. The CDR3 here is CASSLRLQGGGYQPQHF. The CDR3 DNA sequence: TGTGCCAGCAGTTTACGTTTACAGGGAGGGGGCTATCAGCCCCAGCATTTT.

The chain recombines TRBV2 with TRBJ2-7; 8 positions agree with TRBD2. This CDR3 has 15 amino acids. V dropped 3 bases and J dropped 6; count of bases not matched to a gene: 10. Germline lookup yields CDR1 SNHLY and CDR2 FYNNEI. The CDR3 loop is CASSDFSSGFGEQYF. As DNA, the CDR3 is TGTGCCAGCAGTGATTTTTCTAGCGGGTTTGGCGAGCAGTACTTC.

This chain connects TRBV7-2 to TRBJ1-5; 8 bases match TRBD1. V dropped 1 base and J dropped 4; count of bases not matched to a gene: 3. The germline V gene has CDR1 SGHTA and CDR2 FQGNSA. There are 15 residues in the CDR3. The CDR3 protein is CASSLVDRGNQPQHF. In nucleotides, the CDR3 is TGTGCCAGCAGCTTAGTCGACAGGGGAAATCAGCCCCAGCATTTT.

V is TRBV7-9 and J is TRBJ2-5; D is perhaps TRBD1 or TRBD2 (5 bases each). The V end lost 4 bases, the J end lost 6 bases, and 18 bases lay between the germline ends. Germline CDR1 is SEHNR and CDR2 is FQNEAQ (reference sequence). CDR3 size: 15 residues. CDR3 DNA: TGTGCCAGCAGCTATGCCCGGGACCAATCTAAGACCCAGTACTTC. Translated, it gives CASSYARDQSKTQYF.

The chain recombines TRBV7-2 with TRBJ2-7; no clear D gene. This CDR3 has 14 amino acids. Trimming took 1 base from V and 3 from J, leaving 10 bases between them. The germline V gene encodes CDR1 SGHTA and CDR2 FQGNSA. CDR3 in DNA: TGTGCCAGCAGCTTAGTTGCGGCAGGCTACGAGCAGTACTTC. As protein: CASSLVAAGYEQYF.

This chain uses TRBV5-1 with TRBJ2-3; D is uncertain. The CDR3 loop spans 14 amino acids. Trimming removed 3 bases from V and 2 bases from J, with 10 bases in between. The V gene's germline CDR1 is SGHRS and CDR2 YFSETQ. In DNA, the CDR3 is TGCGCCAGCAGCTCTGGGTCCAACACAGATACGCAGTATTTT. Protein product: CASSSGSNTDTQYF. The complete variable domain, with remaining parts taken from reference TRBV5-1 and TRBJ2-3, reads KAGVTQTPRYLIKTRGQQVTLSCSPISGHRSVSWYQQTPGQGLQFLFEYFSETQRNKGNFPGRFSGRQFSNSRSEMNVSTLELGDSALYLCASSSGSNTDTQYFGPGTRLTVL.

Here the CDR3 DNA reads TGCGCCAGCAGCTTGGGGGTTGGGACCCAAGAGACCCAGTACTTC. Translation gives CASSLGVGTQETQYF. The gene calls are TRBV5-1 and TRBJ2-5; D tentatively reads TRBD1 or TRBD2 (5 bases each). The CDR3 loop spans 15 amino acids. From germline, CDR1 is SGHRS and CDR2 YFSETQ. V lost 0 bases, J lost 1 base, and 10 bases lay in between.

The chain links TRBV19 to TRBJ2-4; 15 nucleotides align to TRBD2. CDR1 LNHDA and CDR2 SQIVND come from the germline V gene (reference sequence). This CDR3 has 19 amino acids. J gave up 8 bases and V 6 bases, and 17 bases lay outside the gene matches. The CDR3 loop is CASSKFPGLAGGVVDIQYF. The DNA of the CDR3 is TGTGCCAGTAGCAAGTTCCCGGGACTAGCGGGAGGTGTTGTAGACATTCAGTACTTC.

The rearrangement links TRBV14 to TRBJ2-7, with 9 bases aligning to TRBD1. CDR3 length: 14 amino acids. Germline V gives CDR1 SGHDN, CDR2 FVKESK. The trim removed 4 bases at V and 3 bases at J, leaving 4 bases unmatched. CDR3 nucleotides: TGTGCCAGCAGCCGACAGGGGGGGGACTACGAGCAGTACTTC. Encoded protein: CASSRQGGDYEQYF.

With regard to this clone: Other DNA sequences in the sample encode the same CDR3. The chain couples TRBV11-2 to TRBJ2-7; 12 bases line up with TRBD2. V lost 6 bases to trimming and J lost 3 bases; unmatched junction nucleotides: 6. CDR1 is SGHAT, CDR2 FQNNGV, per germline. The CDR3 spans 15 residues. CDR3 sequence (DNA): TGTGCCAGCAGTCTCGGACTAGCGGGAATCTACGAGCAGTACTTC. It specifies CASSLGLAGIYEQYF.

The chain couples TRBV7-9 to TRBJ1-1; D might be TRBD1 (6 bases). Between the trimmed V and J ends, which lost 1 base and 3 bases, there was a span of 15 bases. Germline V gene lookup returns CDR1 SEHNR and CDR2 FQNEAQ (reference sequence). The CDR3 has 16 amino acids. The CDR3 coding sequence is TGTGCCAGCAGCTTAGTTCCGGGTCAGGGGCACACTGAAGCTTTCTTT. It encodes CASSLVPGQGHTEAFF.

The genes are TRBV7-2 and TRBJ2-1, with a possible D match to TRBD2 (6 bases). This CDR3 is built from 16 residues. Per the germline V gene, CDR1 is SGHTA and CDR2 is FQGNSA. V dropped 4 bases and J dropped 10 bases, with 23 bases sitting between them. DNA of the CDR3: TGTGCCAGCAGCTCCATCTCAACGGGAGCTCTCATCGAGCAGTTCTTC. Its translation is CASSSISTGALIEQFF.

The J gene is TRBJ2-5, the V gene TRBV6-1, with D uncertain. Looked up from germline, CDR1 is MNHNS and CDR2 is SASEGT. V lost 6 bases to trimming and J lost 5 bases, with 13 bases between them. The CDR3 has 13 amino acids. The CDR3 loop reads CASRGTSPETQYF. CDR3 nucleotides: TGTGCCAGCAGGGGCACATCCCCGGAGACCCAGTACTTC.

V gene TRBV14 combines with J gene TRBJ2-5; 7 bases are a match to TRBD2. Germline V gene data show CDR1 as SGHDN and CDR2 as FVKESK. The junction had 9 bases not matched to a gene; V was cut back by 4 bases and J by 1 base. The length of the CDR3 is 16 residues. DNA for the CDR3: TGTGCCAGCAGCCCCATGGGGAGGGAGGCCCAAGAGACCCAGTACTTC. Translation gives CASSPMGREAQETQYF.

The V gene is TRBV10-3, the J gene TRBJ2-6, with D hard to call. Germline V gene data show CDR1 as ENHRY and CDR2 as SYGVKD. Trimming pared 4 bases from V and 1 base from J, leaving 8 bases between. CDR3 size: 15 residues. CDR3 residues: CAISVGDSGANVLTF. In nucleotides, the CDR3 is TGTGCCATCAGTGTAGGAGATTCTGGGGCCAACGTCCTGACTTTC.

This clone appeared once. The CDR3 loop reads CAGRTESNQPQHF. For the CDR3, the DNA is TGTGCCGGGCGCACAGAGAGCAATCAGCCCCAGCATTTT. This chain links TRBV6-1 with TRBJ1-5; the D is unclear. The CDR3 spans 13 residues. V dropped 11 bases and J dropped 1 base, with 12 bases sitting between them. Germline lookup yields CDR1 MNHNS and CDR2 SASEGT.

This chain connects TRBV4-1 to TRBJ2-7; D is uncertain. Per germline, CDR1 MGHRA and CDR2 YSYEKL. The CDR3 contains 19 residues. V was shortened by 1 base and J by 3 bases, with 25 bases between the two germline ends. The CDR3 region is CASSQGIVLNSDLGYEQYF. CDR3 nucleotides: TGCGCCAGCAGCCAAGGGATAGTGCTCAACTCGGATCTGGGCTACGAGCAGTACTTC.

This rearrangement joins TRBV4-1 to TRBJ2-5; 12 nucleotides line up with TRBD2. Germline V gene lookup returns CDR1 MGHRA and CDR2 YSYEKL. V lost 0 bases and J lost 5; bases outside the gene matches: 7. There are 17 residues in the CDR3. CDR3 bases: TGCGCCAGCAGCCAAGATGAAGGACTAGCGGGAATGGAGACCCAGTACTTC. Translating it yields CASSQDEGLAGMETQYF.

In its sample, this clone was seen a few times. CDR3 amino acids: CASSLDARGHTGELFF. CDR3 DNA sequence: TGCGCCAGCAGCTTGGACGCCAGGGGGCACACCGGGGAGCTGTTTTTT. J is TRBJ2-2 and V is TRBV5-1; 8 bases fit TRBD1. Germline-derived CDR1 and CDR2 are SGHRS and YFSETQ. Germline trimming cut 0 bases from V and 3 bases from J; bases unmatched to any gene: 4. The CDR3 totals 16 residues.

The chain combines TRBV5-6 with TRBJ2-3; D call uncertain. The CDR3 sequence is 12 residues long. V shed 4 bases and J shed 6 bases, with 9 bases lying between them. CDR1 and CDR2 from the germline V gene are SGHDT and YYEEEE. As DNA, the CDR3 is TGTGCCAGCAGCCTGCGGTCCGATACGCAGTATTTT. Its translation: CASSLRSDTQYF.

The rearrangement joins TRBV5-6 to TRBJ2-3, with D hard to call. The CDR3 contains 12 residues. CDR1 and CDR2 (germline): SGHDT, YYEEEE. Trimming shortened V by 0 bases and J by 9 bases, and 8 bases separated the two germline ends. The CDR3 spells CASSLGHSTQYF. CDR3 in DNA: TGTGCCAGCAGCTTGGGGCACAGCACGCAGTATTTT.

The chain uses TRBV19 and TRBJ2-6; TRBD1 aligns across 8 bases. This CDR3 spans 15 amino acids. Trimming cost V 8 bases and J 3 bases; bases outside gene matches: 6. Germline CDR1 is LNHDA and CDR2 is SQIVND (reference sequence). CDR3 sequence: CASADRGYGANVLTF. DNA of the CDR3: TGTGCCAGTGCAGACAGGGGATATGGGGCCAACGTCCTGACTTTC.